The 28 T cell receptor beta chains listed next were all sequenced from one sample in a study of long-term antiretroviral therapy in people with HIV. Survey level was the resolution at which the v3.0 immunoSEQ assay ran. Some clones are missing from TCRdb's copy, which holds only in-frame ones; the method was immunoSEQ multiplex PCR. The sample has more than 12,000 clones, just over 75% seen once; the top ten hold approximately 20%. Sequencing was performed on unsorted PBMCs, taken 1.3 years before starting antiretroviral therapy. The receptors derive from a man aged 35 to 55 with HIV.

CDR3 in DNA: TGCGCCAGCAGCCCTCTGGAGGGGGTCCAAGAGACCCAGTACTTC. Amino acid sequence: CASSPLEGVQETQYF. V usage is TRBV5-1 and J usage is TRBJ2-5, with D perhaps being TRBD1 or TRBD2 (6 bases each). The CDR3 sequence is 15 residues long. Germline CDR1 reads SGHRS; CDR2 reads YFSETQ. V lost 4 bases and J 1 base, leaving 14 bases between the germline ends.

The chain recombines TRBV11-3 with TRBJ2-7; D unclear. With 1 base removed from V and 4 bases from J, the gap between germline ends came to 11 bases. CDR1 is SGHNT and CDR2 is YENEEA in the germline V gene. The CDR3 is made up of 14 amino acids. CDR3 sequence: CASSLVGPLYEQYF. The CDR3 DNA reads as TGTGCCAGCAGCTTAGTCGGGCCTTTATACGAGCAGTACTTC.

This clone was detected a few times. The chain has TRBV4-2 and TRBJ2-1, with D perhaps matching TRBD2 (5 bases). V was clipped by 0 bases and J by 4 bases, with 10 bases between them. There are 15 residues in the CDR3. The germline V gene encodes CDR1 LGHNA and CDR2 YNFKEQ. The CDR3 protein is CASSQDRGTYNEQFF. CDR3 in DNA: TGTGCCAGCAGCCAAGATCGGGGAACATACAATGAGCAGTTCTTC.

The chain joins TRBV13 to TRBJ1-2, with D maybe TRBD1 (5 bases). The CDR3 length is 15 residues. Germline V gene sequence: CDR1 PRHDT, CDR2 FYEKMQ (reference sequence). Trimming removed 2 bases from V and 1 base from J, with 11 bases in between. CDR3 sequence reads: CASSLRDRGNYGYTF. CDR3 coding DNA: TGTGCCAGCAGCTTAAGGGACCGGGGTAACTATGGCTACACCTTC.

This clone was counted only a few times. The J gene is TRBJ2-7, the V gene TRBV7-9; 9 nucleotides match TRBD2. Germline CDR1 and CDR2: SEHNR and FQNEAQ (reference sequence). J was trimmed by 8 bases and V by 3 bases; bases with no gene match: 11. The CDR3 has 15 amino acids. In DNA form, the CDR3 reads TGTGCCAGCAGCTTTCTAGCGGGGCCGGGTGAGAAGCAGTACTTC. It codes for CASSFLAGPGEKQYF.

This clone is classed as medium-sized. The chain links TRBV7-9 to TRBJ2-2, with a possible D match to TRBD2 (7 bases). Trimming left V 0 bases short and J 5 bases short, with 13 bases between. This CDR3 is built from 16 residues. Germline CDR1 is SEHNR and CDR2 is FQNEAQ (reference sequence). The CDR3 DNA is TGTGCCAGCAGCTTAGCTGCGGGGGCCCTTACCGGGGAGCTGTTTTTT. Encoded protein: CASSLAAGALTGELFF.

This clone was recorded once. The CDR3 DNA sequence: TGTGCCAGCAGCCAAAGGTGGGGATTAGAAGGCGGGGAGCTGTTTTTT. Its protein product is CASSQRWGLEGGELFF. The V call is TRBV2, the J call TRBJ2-2; D is unresolved. This CDR3 is 16 amino acids long. V lost 6 bases and J 7 bases, leaving 21 bases between the germline ends. Looked up from germline, CDR1 is SNHLY and CDR2 is FYNNEI.

The chain recombines TRBV29-1 with TRBJ2-7; 14 bases fit TRBD2. Germline CDR1 SQVTM, CDR2 ANQGSEA. This CDR3 spans 14 amino acids. V lost 6 bases, J lost 2 bases, and 3 bases stayed unmatched. The CDR3 nucleotides are TGCAGCGTGGGGGGACTAGCGGGGGCCTACGAGCAGTACTTC. The encoded protein is CSVGGLAGAYEQYF.

This clone has only one observation. The V and J genes are TRBV28 and TRBJ2-1, with 10 bases aligning to TRBD2. Germline V gene data show CDR1 as MDHEN and CDR2 as SYDVKM. The V segment lost 5 bases and the J segment 2 bases; nucleotides outside the gene matches: 6. The CDR3 spans 16 residues. CDR3 DNA sequence: TGTGCCAGCAGTCGGACTAGCGGCACACCCTACAATGAGCAGTTCTTC. This sequence encodes CASSRTSGTPYNEQFF.

This clone occurred a few times. V is TRBV6-5 and J is TRBJ2-7, with a possible D match to TRBD2 (5 bases). This CDR3 has 14 amino acids. Germline lookup yields CDR1 MNHEY and CDR2 SVGAGI. Between the trimmed V and J ends, which lost 8 bases and 3 bases, there was a span of 17 bases. DNA of the CDR3: TGTGCCAGCGCTGACTATACGCAGCTCTACGAGCAGTACTTC. Protein sequence: CASADYTQLYEQYF.

The chain recombines TRBV6-6 with TRBJ2-7, with 8 bases fitting TRBD1. The CDR3 spans 15 residues. CDR1 is MNHNY and CDR2 is SVGAGI in the germline V gene (reference sequence). V lost 0 bases to trimming and J lost 2 bases; unmatched junction nucleotides: 3. CDR3 sequence: CASSYSDRGAYEQYF. The CDR3 nucleotides read TGTGCCAGCAGTTACTCTGACAGGGGCGCCTACGAGCAGTACTTC.

The chain uses TRBV2 and TRBJ2-7; TRBD1 might be the D (5 bases). This CDR3 contains 13 residues. CDR1 is SNHLY, CDR2 FYNNEI, per germline. The V end lost 2 bases, the J end lost 5 bases, and 10 bases lay between the germline ends. Written as DNA, the CDR3 is TGTGCCAGCAGTGAACAGGGTGTCGACGAGCAGTACTTC. Its protein product is CASSEQGVDEQYF.

This clone was seen a single time. The rearrangement uses TRBV18 and TRBJ2-5, with TRBD1 matching over 7 bases. The germline V gene has CDR1 KGHSH and CDR2 LQKENI. The V gene end was trimmed by 4 bases and the J gene end by 1 base; junction bases not matched to a gene: 9. The CDR3 has 16 amino acids. CDR3 DNA: TGTGCCAGCTCACGCTCAACTGGACAGGCCCAAGAGACCCAGTACTTC. It codes for CASSRSTGQAQETQYF.

The chain combines TRBV19 with TRBJ2-3, with 8 bases matching TRBD1. Losses at the gene ends were 5 bases for V and 5 bases for J; bases not matched to a gene: 3. Looked up from germline, CDR1 is LNHDA and CDR2 is SQIVND (reference sequence). This CDR3 has 13 residues. CDR3 bases: TGTGCCAGTAGTCCAGGGGGCGGAGATACGCAGTATTTT. As protein: CASSPGGGDTQYF.

Comments on this clone: With a far larger clone one base away, a read error is the likely cause. V and J are TRBV5-3 and TRBJ2-3; TRBD2 matches at 14 bases. TRBV5-3 belongs to the ORF category, with a function that is uncertain. V shed 4 bases and J 5 bases; nucleotides not matched to a gene: 15. The CDR3 consists of 19 residues. In nucleotides, the CDR3 is TGTGCCAGAAGCCCCGGACTAGCGGGGGGTGCCGGGCGGCTAGATACGCAGTATTTT. This encodes CARSPGLAGGAGRLDTQYF.

The chain is built from TRBV10-3 and TRBJ1-4; maybe TRBD1 (5 bases). Germline CDR1 ENHRY, CDR2 SYGVKD. The length of the CDR3 is 13 residues. V shed 4 bases and J shed 5 bases, with 8 bases lying between them. The CDR3 sequence: CAISGGENEKLFF. The CDR3 nucleotides read TGTGCCATCAGTGGAGGGGAGAATGAAAAACTGTTTTTT.

V gene TRBV5-1 combines with J gene TRBJ1-1; 8 bases fit TRBD1. J gave up 2 bases and V 0 bases, and 3 bases lay outside the gene matches. CDR1 and CDR2 from the germline V gene are SGHRS and YFSETQ. The CDR3 runs 15 residues. The CDR3 DNA is TGCGCCAGCAGCTTGGGCGACAGGGGTAACACTGAAGCTTTCTTT. Its translation is CASSLGDRGNTEAFF.

The rearrangement links TRBV5-1 to TRBJ2-2, with D possibly matching TRBD1 (6 bases). This CDR3 has 15 residues. The V and J ends lost 5 bases and 6 bases respectively, with 17 bases between them. CDR1 is SGHRS and CDR2 is YFSETQ in the germline V gene. CDR3 DNA sequence: TGCGCCAGCAGGAAGGGGGTCCCTAACGCCGGGGAGCTGTTTTTT. It codes for CASRKGVPNAGELFF. Using reference TRBV5-1 and TRBJ2-2 for the parts outside the CDR3, the full variable domain is KAGVTQTPRYLIKTRGQQVTLSCSPISGHRSVSWYQQTPGQGLQFLFEYFSETQRNKGNFPGRFSGRQFSNSRSEMNVSTLELGDSALYLCASRKGVPNAGELFFGEGSRLTVL.

The chain carries TRBV11-2 and TRBJ2-1, with 9 bases identical to TRBD2. The CDR3 contains 11 residues. Germline trimming cut 4 bases from V and 12 bases from J; bases unmatched to any gene: 1. Germline assignment: CDR1 SGHAT and CDR2 FQNNGV. The CDR3 here is CASSSTSGQFF. The CDR3 DNA is TGTGCCAGCAGCTCGACTAGCGGGCAGTTCTTC. The full variable domain, rest sourced from reference TRBV11-2 and TRBJ2-1, is EAGVAQSPRYKIIEKRQSVAFWCNPISGHATLYWYQQILGQGPKLLIQFQNNGVVDDSQLPKDRFSAERLKGVDSTLKIQPAKLEDSAVYLCASSSTSGQFFGPGTRLTVL.

This clone ranks as medium-sized. The chain links TRBV27 to TRBJ2-7; 7 nucleotides match TRBD1. Germline lookup yields CDR1 MNHEY and CDR2 SMNVEV (reference sequence). CDR3 length: 13 amino acids. V dropped 5 bases and J dropped 2; count of bases not matched to a gene: 3. The CDR3, as DNA: TGTGCCAGCAGTCCGGGACAGCCCTACGAGCAGTACTTC. It encodes CASSPGQPYEQYF.

This chain joins TRBV4-1 and TRBJ1-6; 7 positions match TRBD1. Germline trimming cut 2 bases from V and 14 bases from J; bases unmatched to any gene: 12. CDR1 is MGHRA and CDR2 is YSYEKL in the germline V gene. CDR3 length: 15 residues. The CDR3 DNA reads TGCGCCAGCAGCCAACTACAGGGGACCCACCGGGCCCTCCACTTT. This encodes CASSQLQGTHRALHF.

The chain is built from TRBV11-2 and TRBJ1-5; 11 nucleotides match TRBD1. Trimming removed 5 bases from V and 1 base from J; junction bases left unmatched: 4. The CDR3 is made up of 16 amino acids. Germline loops: CDR1 SGHAT, CDR2 FQNNGV. The CDR3 sequence: CASSPRTGGSNQPQHF. In DNA, the CDR3 is TGTGCCAGCAGCCCCAGGACAGGGGGCAGCAATCAGCCCCAGCATTTT.

This chain joins TRBV6-5 and TRBJ2-7, with 9 bases lining up with TRBD2. The CDR3 contains 15 residues. With V trimmed by 6 bases and J by 0 bases, 6 bases remained unmatched. Germline V lookup: CDR1 MNHEY, CDR2 SVGAGI. Here the CDR3 reads CASRLSGGSSYEQYF. In DNA form, the CDR3 reads TGTGCCAGCAGGCTCAGCGGGGGGAGCTCCTACGAGCAGTACTTC.

This chain uses TRBV6-1 with TRBJ2-2; no definite D call. Germline values: CDR1 MNHNS, CDR2 SASEGT. The CDR3 is made up of 14 amino acids. With 6 bases removed from V and 7 bases from J, the gap between germline ends came to 15 bases. CDR3 sequence (DNA): TGTGCCAGCAGAAACGTACAGTTTGTCGGGGAGCTGTTTTTT. This translates into CASRNVQFVGELFF.

The chain recombines TRBV6-1 with TRBJ1-2; 11 bases are a match to TRBD1. Germline CDR1 reads MNHNS; CDR2 reads SASEGT. The CDR3 contains 15 residues. With 7 bases clipped from V and 0 bases from J, the junction kept 4 bases outside the gene matches. CDR3 DNA: TGTGCCAGCAACCAGGGACAGGGGGCTAACTATGGCTACACCTTC. This sequence encodes CASNQGQGANYGYTF.

V and J are TRBV11-3 and TRBJ2-7; TRBD1 aligns across 7 bases. The CDR3 extends over 14 amino acids. V dropped 3 bases and J dropped 1; count of bases not matched to a gene: 3. Germline V gene lookup returns CDR1 SGHNT and CDR2 YENEEA. The CDR3 sequence is CASSFTTGSYEQYF. The DNA of the CDR3 is TGTGCCAGCAGCTTCACGACAGGGTCCTACGAGCAGTACTTC.

This clone has more than one count but fewer than ten. The CDR3 DNA reads TGTGCCAGCAGTGCAGGGGCGGGGGGCTATGGCTACACCTTC. The encoded protein is CASSAGAGGYGYTF. This rearrangement joins TRBV6-1 to TRBJ1-2; possible D gene TRBD1, 6 bases. The CDR3 is 14 amino acids. The germline V gene has CDR1 MNHNS and CDR2 SASEGT. V dropped 4 bases and J dropped 4 bases, with 13 bases sitting between them.

The chain employs TRBV5-1 and TRBJ2-5, with 9 nucleotides matching TRBD2. V trimming: 2 bases; J trimming: 4 bases; junction bases outside the gene matches: 6. Germline CDR1 is SGHRS and CDR2 is YFSETQ. CDR3 length: 15 amino acids. CDR3 bases: TGCGCCAGCAGCTTTAAGAGCGGGGGGACAGAGACCCAGTACTTC. Translating gives CASSFKSGGTETQYF.